Given below is one T cell receptor (beta chain) in context. Its antigen is still unknown. This sample is drawn from a study of cytomegalovirus exposure and HLA in healthy donors. About the research overall: The study placed approximately 80% of its roughly 430 genotyped donors in the Caucasian-associated ancestry cluster.

Both 60 Vbeta primers and 13 Jbeta primers went into the PCR. Sequencing used immunoSEQ multiplex PCR; TCRdb keeps in-frame clones, though not all of them. The sample holds some 200,000 clones; 76% are singletons and the top ten take 0.63%. Trimming took 3 bases from V and 1 from J, leaving 10 bases between them. The CDR3 spans 14 residues. Germline V gives CDR1 SGHRS, CDR2 YFSETQ. Findings and limits, study-wide: The authors later found most CMV-associated TCR beta chains appeared HLA-restricted. As confirmed in vitro, a few CMV-associated chains were specific for CMV antigens. The authors later linked a missense DCLRE1C variant to TCR beta V- and J-gene trimming.

Sequenced material: PBMCs. The rearrangement links TRBV5-1 to TRBJ1-1, with a tentative D call TRBD1 (6 bases). The clonotype was recovered from a man aged 18 to 35 in good health and CMV-seronegative. In DNA, the CDR3 is TGCGCCAGCAGCTCAGGACAGCGGAACACTGAAGCTTTCTTT. Amino acid sequence: CASSSGQRNTEAFF.